This T cell receptor (beta chain) was captured in a study of shared clonotypes between healthy human individuals. Study summary: Per donor, CD8 memory used one plate, CD8 naive used two, CD4 memory used three and CD4 naive used three.

This clone is a singleton in its sample. The naive CD8 fraction comprised CD45RO-negative cells positively selected for CCR7 and excluded terminally differentiated effector memory CD45RA+ cells. Every donor was a Caucasian adult from Nashville, Tennessee. Data came from immunoSEQ multiplex PCR; TCRdb stores just in-frame clones and leaves some out. Among about 580,000 clones listed, roughly 98% were seen once. V lost 3 bases to trimming and J lost 6 bases, with 15 bases between them. CDR1 is SEHNR and CDR2 is FQNEAQ in the germline V gene (reference sequence). The CDR3 spans 14 residues. The sample was naive CD8+ T cells sorted from blood. The chain combines TRBV7-9 with TRBJ2-7; D might be TRBD1 or TRBD2, each matching 5 bases. This sequence originates from a young man in good health. The CDR3 loop is CASSFRDPVREQYF. The CDR3 DNA reads TGTGCCAGCAGCTTCCGGGACCCAGTCCGCGAGCAGTACTTC.